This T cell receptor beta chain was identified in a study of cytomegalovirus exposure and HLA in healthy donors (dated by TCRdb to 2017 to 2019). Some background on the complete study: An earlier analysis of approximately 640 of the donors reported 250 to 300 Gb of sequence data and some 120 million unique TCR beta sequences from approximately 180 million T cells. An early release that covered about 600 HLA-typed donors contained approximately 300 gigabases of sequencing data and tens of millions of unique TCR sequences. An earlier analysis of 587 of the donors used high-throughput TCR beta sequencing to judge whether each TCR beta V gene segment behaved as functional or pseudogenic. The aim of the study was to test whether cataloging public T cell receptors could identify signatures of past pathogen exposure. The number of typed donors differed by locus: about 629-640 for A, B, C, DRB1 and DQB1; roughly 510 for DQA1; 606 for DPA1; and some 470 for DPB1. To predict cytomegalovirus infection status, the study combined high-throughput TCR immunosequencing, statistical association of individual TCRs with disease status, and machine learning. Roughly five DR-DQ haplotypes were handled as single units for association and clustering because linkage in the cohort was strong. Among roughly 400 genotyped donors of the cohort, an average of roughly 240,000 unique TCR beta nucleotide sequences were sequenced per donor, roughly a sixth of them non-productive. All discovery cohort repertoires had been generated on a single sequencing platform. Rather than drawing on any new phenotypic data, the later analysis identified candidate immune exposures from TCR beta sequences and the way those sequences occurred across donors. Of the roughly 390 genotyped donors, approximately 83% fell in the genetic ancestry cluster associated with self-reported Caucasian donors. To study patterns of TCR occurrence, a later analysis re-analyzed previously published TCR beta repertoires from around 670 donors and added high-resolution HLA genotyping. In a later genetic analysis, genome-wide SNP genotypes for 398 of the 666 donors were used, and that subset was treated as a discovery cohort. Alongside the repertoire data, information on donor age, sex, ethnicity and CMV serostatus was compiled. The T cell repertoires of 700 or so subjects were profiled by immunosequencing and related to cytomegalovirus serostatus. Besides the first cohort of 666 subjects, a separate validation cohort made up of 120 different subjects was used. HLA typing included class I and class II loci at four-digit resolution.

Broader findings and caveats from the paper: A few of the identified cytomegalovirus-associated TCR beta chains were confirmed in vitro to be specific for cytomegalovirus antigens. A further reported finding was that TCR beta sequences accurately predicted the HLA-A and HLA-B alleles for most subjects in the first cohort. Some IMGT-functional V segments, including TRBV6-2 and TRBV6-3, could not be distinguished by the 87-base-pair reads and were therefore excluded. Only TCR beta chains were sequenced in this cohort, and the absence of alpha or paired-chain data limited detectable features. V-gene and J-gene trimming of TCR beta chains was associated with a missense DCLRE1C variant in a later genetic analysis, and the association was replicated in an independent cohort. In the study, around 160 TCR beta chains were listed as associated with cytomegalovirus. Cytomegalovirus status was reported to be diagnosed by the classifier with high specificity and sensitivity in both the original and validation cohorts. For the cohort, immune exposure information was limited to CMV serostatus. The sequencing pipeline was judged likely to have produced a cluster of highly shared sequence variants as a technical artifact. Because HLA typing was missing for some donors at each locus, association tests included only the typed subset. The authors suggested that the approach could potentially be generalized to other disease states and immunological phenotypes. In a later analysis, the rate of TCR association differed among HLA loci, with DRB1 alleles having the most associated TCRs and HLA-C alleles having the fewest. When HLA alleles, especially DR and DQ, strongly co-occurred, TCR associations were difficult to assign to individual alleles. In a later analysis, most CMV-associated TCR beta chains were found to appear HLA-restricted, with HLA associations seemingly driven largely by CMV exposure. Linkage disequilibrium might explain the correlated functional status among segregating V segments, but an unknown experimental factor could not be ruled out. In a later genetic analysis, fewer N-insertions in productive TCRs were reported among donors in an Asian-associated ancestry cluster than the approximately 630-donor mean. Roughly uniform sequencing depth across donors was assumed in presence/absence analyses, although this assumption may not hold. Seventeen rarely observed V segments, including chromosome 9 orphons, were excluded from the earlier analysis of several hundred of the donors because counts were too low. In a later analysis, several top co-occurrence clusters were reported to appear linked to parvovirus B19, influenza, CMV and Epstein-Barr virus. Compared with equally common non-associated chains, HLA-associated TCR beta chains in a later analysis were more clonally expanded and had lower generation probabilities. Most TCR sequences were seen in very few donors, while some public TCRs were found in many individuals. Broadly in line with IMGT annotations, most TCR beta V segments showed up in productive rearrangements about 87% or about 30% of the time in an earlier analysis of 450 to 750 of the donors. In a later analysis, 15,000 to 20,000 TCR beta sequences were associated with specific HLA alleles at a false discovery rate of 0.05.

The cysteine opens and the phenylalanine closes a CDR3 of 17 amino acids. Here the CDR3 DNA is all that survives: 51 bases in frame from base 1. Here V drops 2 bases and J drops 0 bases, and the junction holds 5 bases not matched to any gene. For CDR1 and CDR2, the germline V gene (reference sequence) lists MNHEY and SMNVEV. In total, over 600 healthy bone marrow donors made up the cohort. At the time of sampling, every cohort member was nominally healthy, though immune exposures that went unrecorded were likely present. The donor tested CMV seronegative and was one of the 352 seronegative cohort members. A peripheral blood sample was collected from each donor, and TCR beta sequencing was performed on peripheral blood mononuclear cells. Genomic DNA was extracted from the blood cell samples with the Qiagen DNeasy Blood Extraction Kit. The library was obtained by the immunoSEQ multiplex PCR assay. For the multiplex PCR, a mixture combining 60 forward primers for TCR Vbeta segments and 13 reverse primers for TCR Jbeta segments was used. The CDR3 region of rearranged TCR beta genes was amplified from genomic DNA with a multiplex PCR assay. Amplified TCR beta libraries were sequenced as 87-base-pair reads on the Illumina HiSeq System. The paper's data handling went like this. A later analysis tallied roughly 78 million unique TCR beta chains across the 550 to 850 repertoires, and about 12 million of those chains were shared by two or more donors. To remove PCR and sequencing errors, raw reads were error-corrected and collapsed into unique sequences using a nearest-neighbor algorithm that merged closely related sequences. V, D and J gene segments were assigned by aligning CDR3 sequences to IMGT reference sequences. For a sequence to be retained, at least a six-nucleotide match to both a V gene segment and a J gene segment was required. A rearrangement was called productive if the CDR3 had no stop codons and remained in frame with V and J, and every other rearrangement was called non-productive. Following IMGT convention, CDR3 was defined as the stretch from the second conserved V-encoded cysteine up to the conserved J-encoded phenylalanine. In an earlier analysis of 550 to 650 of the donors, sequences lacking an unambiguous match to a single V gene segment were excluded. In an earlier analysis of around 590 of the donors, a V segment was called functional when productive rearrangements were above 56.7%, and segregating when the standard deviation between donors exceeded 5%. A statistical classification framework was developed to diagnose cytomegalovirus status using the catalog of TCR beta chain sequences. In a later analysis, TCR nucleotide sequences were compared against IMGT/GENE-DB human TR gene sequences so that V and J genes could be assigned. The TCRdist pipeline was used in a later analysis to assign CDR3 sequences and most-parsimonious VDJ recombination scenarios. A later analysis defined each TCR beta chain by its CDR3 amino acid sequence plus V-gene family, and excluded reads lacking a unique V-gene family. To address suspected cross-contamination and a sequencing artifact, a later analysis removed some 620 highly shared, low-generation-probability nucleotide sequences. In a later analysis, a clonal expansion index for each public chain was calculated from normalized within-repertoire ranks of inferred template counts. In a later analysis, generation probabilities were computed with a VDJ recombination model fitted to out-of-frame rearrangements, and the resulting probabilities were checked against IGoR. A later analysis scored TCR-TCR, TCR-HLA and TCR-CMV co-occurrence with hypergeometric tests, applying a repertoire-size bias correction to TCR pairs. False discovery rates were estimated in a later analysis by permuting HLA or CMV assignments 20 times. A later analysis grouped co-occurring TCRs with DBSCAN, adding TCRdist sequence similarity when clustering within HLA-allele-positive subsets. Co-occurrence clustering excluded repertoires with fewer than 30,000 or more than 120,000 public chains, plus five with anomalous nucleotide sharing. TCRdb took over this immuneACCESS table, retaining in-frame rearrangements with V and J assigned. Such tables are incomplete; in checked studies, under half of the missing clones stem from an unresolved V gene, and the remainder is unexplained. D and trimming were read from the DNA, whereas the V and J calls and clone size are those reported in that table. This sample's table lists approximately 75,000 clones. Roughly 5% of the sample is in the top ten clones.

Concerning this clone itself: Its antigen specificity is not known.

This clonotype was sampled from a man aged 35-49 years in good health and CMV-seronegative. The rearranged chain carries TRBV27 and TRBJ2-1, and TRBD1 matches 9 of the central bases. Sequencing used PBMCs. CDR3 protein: CASSLPPGQGSYNEQFF. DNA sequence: TGTGCCAGCAGTTTACCTCCGGGACAGGGCTCCTACAATGAGCAGTTCTTC.